The 31 T cell receptor beta chains below were found in one sample sequenced in a study of cytomegalovirus exposure and HLA in healthy donors. PCR employed 60 Vbeta and 13 Jbeta primers. Only in-frame clones appear in the TCRdb table, and some are missing; sequencing was by immunoSEQ multiplex PCR. This listing includes under 65,000 clones. Material: PBMCs. Receptors were obtained from a woman aged 18-30 years in good health and CMV-seronegative.

The chain combines TRBV29-1 with TRBJ1-1; D unresolved. V gave up 5 bases and J gave up 0 bases, with 7 bases separating them. The CDR3 extends over 12 amino acids. Germline CDR1 SQVTM, CDR2 ANQGSEA. CDR3 in DNA: TGCAGCGTTCAGCGAGTGAACACTGAAGCTTTCTTT. Translated: CSVQRVNTEAFF.

The rearrangement uses TRBV4-2 and TRBJ2-1; 11 bases are a match to TRBD2. This CDR3 is 16 amino acids long. V was clipped by 2 bases and J by 7 bases; unmatched bases: 7. From germline, CDR1 is LGHNA and CDR2 YNFKEQ. For the CDR3, the DNA is TGTGCCAGCAGCCAAAGTTCGGGACTAGCGGCTAATGAGCAGTTCTTC. Protein product: CASSQSSGLAANEQFF.

The chain has TRBV5-1 and TRBJ1-3, with TRBD1 matching 8 bases. The CDR3 totals 16 residues. The V gene's germline CDR1 is SGHRS and CDR2 YFSETQ. V lost 0 bases to trimming and J lost 7 bases; unmatched junction nucleotides: 9. CDR3 nucleotide sequence: TGCGCCAGCAGCTTGGCCTACGGACAGGGAGCGAACACCATATATTTT. The encoded protein is CASSLAYGQGANTIYF.

The chain joins TRBV6-5 to TRBJ1-2; TRBD1 matches 7 bases. This CDR3 is built from 15 residues. Germline assignment: CDR1 MNHEY and CDR2 SVGAGI. V lost 4 bases, J lost 4 bases, and 9 bases stayed unmatched. CDR3 nucleotide sequence: TGTGCCAGCAGTTCCTCTTCCGGGACAGTCTATGGCTACACCTTC. Translation gives CASSSSSGTVYGYTF.

V gene TRBV28 combines with J gene TRBJ2-5; TRBD2 might be the D (6 bases). Trimming took off 8 bases at V and 5 bases at J, with 6 bases between the two ends. Per germline, CDR1 MDHEN and CDR2 SYDVKM. CDR3 length equals 10 residues. This CDR3 reads CASGGETQYF. DNA for the CDR3: TGTGCCAGCGGGGGGGAGACCCAGTACTTC.

The chain has TRBV7-3 and TRBJ2-7; 14 positions agree with TRBD2. CDR1 is SGHTA, CDR2 FQGTGA, per germline. Germline trimming cut 5 bases from V and 6 bases from J; bases unmatched to any gene: 6. The CDR3 extends over 15 amino acids. The CDR3 DNA is TGTGCCAGCAGCGCCGGGACTAGCGGGAGTTTCGAGCAGTACTTC. It translates to CASSAGTSGSFEQYF.

The CDR3 DNA is TGTGCCTGGAGTGTAGCCGACAGGGATAATTCACCCCTCCACTTT. Translation gives CAWSVADRDNSPLHF. The chain employs TRBV30 and TRBJ1-6; 7 bases match TRBD1. There are 15 residues in the CDR3. Per the germline V gene, CDR1 is GTSNPN and CDR2 is SVGIG (reference sequence). V shed 0 bases and J 5 bases; nucleotides not matched to a gene: 4.

The rearrangement joins TRBV28 to TRBJ1-5; D unresolved. This CDR3 contains 15 residues. In germline, CDR1 is MDHEN, CDR2 SYDVKM. Trimming stripped 4 bases from V and 1 base from J, with 11 bases between. CDR3 sequence: CASSSDLESNQPQHF. The CDR3 nucleotides are TGTGCCAGCAGTTCCGACCTAGAGAGCAATCAGCCCCAGCATTTT. Together with reference TRBV28 and TRBJ1-5, the CDR3 gives the full variable domain: DVKVTQSSRYLVKRTGEKVFLECVQDMDHENMFWYRQDPGLGLRLIYFSYDVKMKEKGDIPEGYSVSREKKERFSLILESASTNQTSMYLCASSSDLESNQPQHFGDGTRLSIL.

The chain has TRBV9 and TRBJ1-1; maybe TRBD1 (6 bases). Germline loops: CDR1 SGDLS, CDR2 YYNGEE. The CDR3 runs to 14 residues. V was trimmed by 1 base and J by 6 bases, leaving 13 bases between them. This CDR3 reads CASSVTDSSPEAFF. The CDR3 nucleotides read TGTGCCAGCAGCGTAACGGACAGTTCCCCTGAAGCTTTCTTT.

This chain links TRBV30 with TRBJ1-4, with TRBD1 matching 11 bases. The germline V gene encodes CDR1 GTSNPN and CDR2 SVGIG (reference sequence). CDR3 length equals 16 residues. V lost 3 bases, J lost 7 bases, and 10 bases stayed unmatched. CDR3 in amino acids: CAWRPGQGAPGEKLFF. The CDR3 DNA follows: TGTGCCTGGAGACCAGGACAGGGGGCGCCAGGTGAAAAACTGTTTTTT. Combining the CDR3 with reference TRBV30 and TRBJ1-4 gives the whole variable domain SQTIHQWPATLVQPVGSPLSLECTVEGTSNPNLYWYRQAAGRGLQLLFYSVGIGQISSEVPQNLSASRPQDRQFILSSKKLLLSDSGFYLCAWRPGQGAPGEKLFFGSGTQLSVL.

V is TRBV5-6 and J is TRBJ1-2, with TRBD1 identical over 7 bases. CDR3 length: 16 amino acids. Germline trimming cut 4 bases from V and 2 bases from J; bases unmatched to any gene: 11. Per germline, CDR1 SGHDT and CDR2 YYEEEE. Here the CDR3 DNA reads TGTGCCAGCAGCAAGCCCGGGACAGTCCCCAACTATGGCTACACCTTC. Translated: CASSKPGTVPNYGYTF.

The genes are TRBV28 and TRBJ2-7, with 9 bases lining up with TRBD1. Germline V lookup: CDR1 MDHEN, CDR2 SYDVKM. With V trimmed by 11 bases and J by 6 bases, 8 bases remained unmatched. The CDR3 runs 12 residues. Here the CDR3 reads CAAYTGGGEQYF. The CDR3 DNA reads as TGTGCCGCCTACACAGGGGGCGGCGAGCAGTACTTC.

In DNA form, the CDR3 reads TGTGCCAGCAGCGTAGGAATCACCGGGGGCTACACCTTC. As protein: CASSVGITGGYTF. The rearrangement uses TRBV9 and TRBJ1-2; D not resolved. The V end was cut by 0 bases, the J end by 8 bases, with 11 bases between. The V gene's germline CDR1 is SGDLS and CDR2 YYNGEE. The CDR3 extends over 13 amino acids.

The rearrangement joins TRBV6-5 to TRBJ1-3; D is possibly TRBD1 (6 bases). Deletions cut 7 bases from V and 0 bases from J, with 13 bases between. CDR1 is MNHEY, CDR2 SVGAGI, per germline. This CDR3 is 15 amino acids long. The CDR3 protein is CASNAGASSGNTIYF. DNA for the CDR3: TGTGCCAGCAACGCAGGGGCTTCCTCTGGAAACACCATATATTTT.

The chain recombines TRBV15 with TRBJ2-7, with D hard to call. Per the germline V gene, CDR1 is LNHNV and CDR2 is YYDKDF (reference sequence). CDR3 length: 13 residues. V was cut by 1 base and J by 3 bases, with 7 bases left in between. This CDR3 is CATSRGSSYEQYF. In DNA form, the CDR3 reads TGTGCCACCAGCAGAGGTAGCAGCTACGAGCAGTACTTC.

This chain links TRBV4-1 with TRBJ2-3, with a weak D call TRBD2 (5 bases). This CDR3 is built from 14 residues. Germline V CDR1 and CDR2: MGHRA, YSYEKL. V gave up 6 bases and J gave up 0 bases, with 10 bases separating them. CDR3: CASRDYSSTDTQYF. The CDR3 DNA follows: TGCGCCAGCAGAGACTATTCTAGCACAGATACGCAGTATTTT.

The rearrangement uses TRBV4-1 and TRBJ1-2; 7 nucleotides line up with TRBD1. In germline, CDR1 is MGHRA, CDR2 YSYEKL. The CDR3 runs to 17 residues. The J segment lost 8 bases and the V segment lost 3 bases, leaving 18 bases of the junction unmatched. The CDR3 DNA reads as TGCGCCAGCAGCCATCGGGACAGCCTTTATTTTATGGTAGGCTACACCTTC. Translating it yields CASSHRDSLYFMVGYTF.

The chain is built from TRBV25-1 and TRBJ2-3, with 8 bases matching TRBD2. From germline, CDR1 is MGHDK and CDR2 SYGVNS. V shed 5 bases, J shed 1 base, and the junction held 2 bases outside the gene matches. This CDR3 region has 14 residues. CDR3 coding DNA: TGTGCCAGCAGTCTGCGGGAGGGCACAGATACGCAGTATTTT. This sequence encodes CASSLREGTDTQYF. Supplemented by reference TRBV25-1 and TRBJ2-3, the full variable domain reads EADIYQTPRYLVIGTGKKITLECSQTMGHDKMYWYQQDPGMELHLIHYSYGVNSTEKGDLSSESTVSRIRTEHFPLTLESARPSHTSQYLCASSLREGTDTQYFGPGTRLTVL.

This sequence joins TRBV6-5 and TRBJ1-2; 8 bases line up with TRBD1. This CDR3 spans 15 amino acids. Germline lookup yields CDR1 MNHEY and CDR2 SVGAGI. Losses at the gene ends were 6 bases for V and 4 bases for J; bases not matched to a gene: 10. The CDR3, as DNA: TGTGCCAGCAGCTCAAGCTGGACAGGGAGCTATGGCTACACCTTC. Amino acids: CASSSSWTGSYGYTF.

This sequence joins TRBV30 and TRBJ1-2; a weak D match, TRBD1 (5 bases). Trimming removed 0 bases at V and 0 bases at J, with 14 bases between. The CDR3 has 16 residues. The germline gives CDR1 GTSNPN, CDR2 SVGIG (reference sequence). CDR3 amino acids: CAWSVPWTIANYGYTF. The CDR3 DNA follows: TGTGCCTGGAGTGTACCTTGGACAATAGCTAACTATGGCTACACCTTC.

This chain links TRBV7-9 with TRBJ2-3; weak D call: TRBD1 (5 bases). The V and J ends lost 1 base and 0 bases respectively, with 17 bases between them. Germline V lookup: CDR1 SEHNR, CDR2 FQNEAQ (reference sequence). The CDR3 is 18 amino acids. The DNA for the CDR3 is TGTGCCAGCAGCTTAGAGGACAAAACCGTCCCTAGCACAGATACGCAGTATTTT. Amino acids: CASSLEDKTVPSTDTQYF.

This chain links TRBV25-1 with TRBJ2-3, with 7 bases lining up with TRBD1. The CDR3 contains 14 residues. Germline CDR1 and CDR2: MGHDK and SYGVNS. Trimming took 2 bases from V and 2 from J; bases not matched to a gene: 1. The CDR3 region is CASSEQGDTDTQYF. CDR3 DNA sequence: TGTGCCAGCAGTGAACAGGGGGACACAGATACGCAGTATTTT. The full variable domain, with the rest looked up from reference TRBV25-1 and TRBJ2-3, is EADIYQTPRYLVIGTGKKITLECSQTMGHDKMYWYQQDPGMELHLIHYSYGVNSTEKGDLSSESTVSRIRTEHFPLTLESARPSHTSQYLCASSEQGDTDTQYFGPGTRLTVL.

Comment on this clone: Relative to the germline gene, one junction end is altered; a read error may explain this. The chain employs TRBV7-7 and TRBJ1-1; a weak D match, TRBD1 (6 bases). The germline gives CDR1 SSHAT, CDR2 FNYEAQ (reference sequence). The CDR3 runs to 13 residues. The chain's CDR3 is CASSVRQDTEAFF. The CDR3 bases are TGTGCTAGCAGCGTTAGACAGGACACTGAAGCTTTCTTT.

The V gene is TRBV11-2, the J gene TRBJ2-7, with D uncertain. The CDR3 contains 13 residues. From germline, CDR1 is SGHAT and CDR2 FQNNGV. V lost 0 bases to trimming and J lost 2 bases, with 5 bases between them. CDR3 sequence reads: CASSLDIPYEQYF. CDR3 sequence (DNA): TGTGCCAGCAGCTTAGACATTCCCTACGAGCAGTACTTC.

The chain employs TRBV28 and TRBJ1-2; 9 nucleotides align to TRBD1. The CDR3 sequence is 13 residues long. Germline loops: CDR1 MDHEN, CDR2 SYDVKM. V shed 7 bases and J 4 bases; nucleotides not matched to a gene: 4. CDR3: CASTTDRGYGYTF. CDR3 bases: TGTGCCAGCACCACGGACAGGGGCTATGGCTACACCTTC.

The chain links TRBV29-1 to TRBJ2-7, with 9 nucleotides matching TRBD2. This CDR3 has 15 amino acids. The germline gives CDR1 SQVTM, CDR2 ANQGSEA. J gave up 6 bases and V 6 bases, and 15 bases lay outside the gene matches. The CDR3 DNA is TGCAGCGTAACCCCGGCGCGGGAGGGGGTCCGCGAGCAGTACTTC. Amino acids: CSVTPAREGVREQYF.

A note on this clone: Its ends do not fully match the called genes, so a read error is possible. This chain connects TRBV5-1 to TRBJ1-6, with 7 bases aligning to TRBD1. CDR1 is SGHRS, CDR2 YFSETQ, per germline. This CDR3 region has 14 residues. This CDR3 reads CASTNDRVDSHLHF. The CDR3 nucleotides read TGCGCCAGCACCAACGACAGGGTTGATTCACACCTCCACTTT. Looking up the rest from reference TRBV5-1 and TRBJ1-6 gives the full variable domain: KAGVTQTPRYLIKTRGQQVTLSCSPISGHRSVSWYQQTPGQGLQFLFEYFSETQRNKGNFPGRFSGRQFSNSRSEMNVSTLELGDSALYLCASTNDRVDSHLHFGNGTRLTVT.

The rearrangement joins TRBV27 to TRBJ1-1; 7 nucleotides match TRBD1. The V gene's germline CDR1 is MNHEY and CDR2 SMNVEV (reference sequence). The ends lost 3 bases at V and 2 bases at J; junction bases unmatched: 3. The length of the CDR3 is 14 residues. CDR3: CASSFTGANTEAFF. The CDR3 DNA follows: TGTGCCAGCAGTTTCACAGGGGCTAACACTGAAGCTTTCTTT.

This chain links TRBV27 with TRBJ1-2; no clear D. The CDR3 runs to 14 residues. V was shortened by 5 bases and J by 2 bases, with 12 bases between the two germline ends. Germline V gene lookup returns CDR1 MNHEY and CDR2 SMNVEV (reference sequence). This CDR3 reads CASSHGLSNYGYTF. The CDR3 nucleotides read TGTGCCAGCAGTCATGGACTTTCAAACTATGGCTACACCTTC.

This chain uses TRBV7-3 with TRBJ1-2; possibly TRBD1 for D (5 bases). The CDR3 runs 14 residues. CDR1 is SGHTA and CDR2 is FQGTGA in the germline V gene. Trimming left V 4 bases short and J 6 bases short, with 15 bases between. The CDR3, as DNA: TGTGCCAGCAGCTCAGAAGGGGTGGCCGATGGCTACACCTTC. Residues: CASSSEGVADGYTF.

V and J are TRBV5-6 and TRBJ1-2, with D possibly being TRBD1 (5 bases). Per germline, CDR1 SGHDT and CDR2 YYEEEE. The CDR3 runs to 11 residues. The germline V and J ends were trimmed by 6 bases and 6 bases, with 9 bases remaining between them. The CDR3 protein is CASIGGDGYTF. The CDR3 region has the DNA TGTGCCAGCATTGGGGGGGATGGCTACACCTTC.